Detailed here is one T cell receptor beta chain. Its target antigen remains unknown. This sample is part of a study of cytomegalovirus exposure and HLA in healthy donors (dated by TCRdb to the late 2010s). Concerning the study at large: An earlier analysis of 550 to 700 of the donors reported roughly 270 Gb of sequence data and around 110 million unique TCR beta sequences from some 180 million T cells. An early release that covered roughly 600 HLA-typed donors contained 250 to 350 gigabases of sequencing data and some 87 million unique TCR sequences. The genetic ancestry cluster associated with self-reported Caucasian donors included over 65% of the roughly 400 genotyped donors. The study was designed to test whether signatures of past pathogen exposure could be identified by cataloging public T cell receptors. The T cell repertoires of under 750 subjects were profiled by immunosequencing and related to cytomegalovirus serostatus. Besides the first cohort of roughly 640 subjects, a separate validation cohort made up of 120 different subjects was used. To predict cytomegalovirus infection status, the study combined high-throughput TCR immunosequencing, statistical association of individual TCRs with disease status, and machine learning. To study patterns of TCR occurrence, a later analysis re-analyzed previously published TCR beta repertoires from around 700 donors and added high-resolution HLA genotyping. Rather than using new phenotypic data, the later analysis identified candidate immune exposures from TCR beta sequences and from how often those sequences occurred across donors. To decide whether each TCR beta V gene segment behaved as functional or pseudogenic, an earlier analysis of some 570 of the donors relied on high-throughput TCR beta sequencing. Donor age, sex, ethnicity and CMV serostatus were collected together with the repertoire data. A later genetic analysis used genome-wide SNP genotypes for about 65% of the roughly 670 donors, treating that subset as a discovery cohort. All discovery cohort repertoires had been generated using a single sequencing platform. HLA typing covered class I and class II loci at four-digit resolution. The number of donors typed differed by locus, with roughly 620-630 for A, B, C, DRB1 and DQB1, 522 for DQA1, over 600 for DPA1, and about 450 for DPB1. Four to six DR-DQ haplotypes were handled as single units for association and clustering because linkage in the cohort was strong. Among 350 to 400 genotyped donors of the cohort, an average of about 240,000 unique TCR beta nucleotide sequences were sequenced per donor, roughly 20% of them non-productive. Results and caveats for the whole study, not just this receptor: According to a later analysis, TCR association rates differed among HLA loci, with DRB1 alleles showing the most associated TCRs and HLA-C alleles showing the fewest. The only immune exposure information available for the cohort was CMV serostatus. In a later analysis, HLA-associated TCR beta chains were found to be more clonally expanded and to have lower generation probabilities than equally common non-associated chains. The authors suggested that the approach could potentially be generalized to other disease states and immunological phenotypes. While some public TCRs were present in many individuals, most TCR sequences turned up only very rarely across donors. A further reported finding was that TCR beta sequences accurately predicted the HLA-A and HLA-B alleles for most subjects in the first cohort. Because counts were too low, under 20 rarely observed V segments, including chromosome 9 orphons, were left out of the earlier analysis of 587 of the donors. In a later analysis, most CMV-associated TCR beta chains were found to appear HLA-restricted, with HLA associations seemingly driven largely by CMV exposure. A cluster of highly shared sequence variants was judged likely to represent a technical artifact of the sequencing pipeline. In a later genetic analysis, a missense DCLRE1C variant was associated with V-gene and J-gene trimming of TCR beta chains, and the association was replicated in an independent cohort. An earlier analysis of some 590 of the donors showed that most TCR beta V segments appeared in productive rearrangements either about 87% or about 30% of the time, which broadly matched IMGT annotations. This cohort had only TCR beta chains sequenced, and the lack of alpha or paired-chain data limited which features could be detected. Because HLA typing was missing for some donors at each locus, association tests included only the typed subset. The presence/absence analyses assumed that sequencing depth was roughly uniform across donors, and that assumption may not be true. Linkage disequilibrium might explain the correlated functional status among segregating V segments, but an unknown experimental factor could not be excluded. The study listed around 160 TCR beta chains as associated with cytomegalovirus. Compared with the roughly 670-donor mean, donors in an Asian-associated ancestry cluster had fewer N-insertions in productive TCRs, according to a later genetic analysis. Strong co-occurrence of HLA alleles, especially DR and DQ, made assigning TCR associations to individual alleles difficult. Three of the identified cytomegalovirus-associated TCR beta chains were confirmed in vitro to be specific for cytomegalovirus antigens. Some IMGT-functional V segments, including TRBV6-2 and TRBV6-3, could not be distinguished by the 87-base-pair reads and were therefore excluded. In a later analysis, several top co-occurrence clusters were reported to appear linked to parvovirus B19, influenza, CMV and Epstein-Barr virus. Cytomegalovirus status was reported to be diagnosed by the classifier with high specificity and sensitivity in both the original and validation cohorts. Specific HLA alleles were associated with 15,000 to 20,000 TCR beta sequences at a false discovery rate of 0.05 in a later analysis.

The library was produced with the immunoSEQ multiplex PCR assay. The multiplex PCR relied on a mix of 60 forward primers for TCR Vbeta segments and 13 reverse primers for TCR Jbeta segments. The CDR3 region of rearranged TCR beta genes was amplified from genomic DNA with a multiplex PCR assay. Amplified TCR beta libraries were sequenced as 87-base-pair reads on the Illumina HiSeq System. As for the original processing: A later analysis tallied 80 million to 95 million unique TCR beta chains across the 700 or so repertoires, and roughly 11 million of those chains were shared by two or more donors. A nearest-neighbor algorithm error-corrected the raw reads and collapsed the reads into unique sequences, merging closely related sequences to remove PCR and sequencing errors. To assign V, D and J gene segments, CDR3 sequences were aligned to IMGT reference sequences. For a sequence to be retained, at least a six-nucleotide match to both a V gene segment and a J gene segment was required. A rearrangement was called productive if the CDR3 had no stop codons and remained in frame with V and J, and every other rearrangement was called non-productive. Following IMGT convention, CDR3 was defined as the stretch from the second conserved V-encoded cysteine to the conserved J-encoded phenylalanine. The earlier analysis of 550 to 650 of the donors excluded any sequence lacking an unambiguous match to a single V gene segment. An earlier analysis of about 590 of the donors classified V segments as functional when productive rearrangements were above 56.7% and as segregating when the standard deviation between donors was above 5%. To diagnose cytomegalovirus status from the catalog of TCR beta chain sequences, a statistical classification framework was built. A later analysis assigned V and J genes by comparing TCR nucleotide sequences with IMGT/GENE-DB human TR gene sequences. The TCRdist pipeline was used in a later analysis to assign CDR3 sequences and most-parsimonious VDJ recombination scenarios. A later analysis defined each TCR beta chain by its CDR3 amino acid sequence plus V-gene family, and excluded reads lacking a unique V-gene family. To address suspected cross-contamination and a sequencing artifact, a later analysis removed approximately 600 highly shared, low-generation-probability nucleotide sequences. A later analysis calculated a clonal expansion index for each public chain from normalized within-repertoire ranks of inferred template counts. Generation probabilities in a later analysis came from a VDJ recombination model fitted to out-of-frame rearrangements, and those results were checked against IGoR. In a later analysis, hypergeometric tests were used to score TCR-TCR, TCR-HLA and TCR-CMV co-occurrence, with a repertoire-size bias correction applied to TCR pairs. To estimate false discovery rates, a later analysis permuted the HLA or CMV assignments 20 times. In a later analysis, co-occurring TCRs were grouped with DBSCAN, and TCRdist sequence similarity was added when clustering was performed within HLA-allele-positive subsets. Repertoires with fewer than 30,000 or more than 120,000 public chains were left out of co-occurrence clustering, as were about 5 repertoires with anomalous nucleotide sharing. TCRdb stores this immuneACCESS table with in-frame sequences only. Part of the clones is absent; in the studies checked, under half of the shortfall reflects unresolved V genes, and no reason is known for the rest. V and J calls and clone size are given by that table; D and trimming were obtained from the DNA. This specimen's table enumerates tens of thousands of clones. Jointly, the top ten make up 1.3% to 1.5% of the sample.

The cohort was made up of 650 to 700 healthy bone marrow donors. At the time of sampling, every cohort member was nominally healthy, though immune exposures that went unrecorded were likely present. The donor was CMV seronegative and belonged to the group of 352 seronegative cohort members. A peripheral blood sample was provided by each donor, and peripheral blood mononuclear cells were used for TCR beta sequencing. The Qiagen DNeasy Blood Extraction Kit was used to extract genomic DNA from the blood cell samples. Via the germline V gene, CDR1 is SGHTA and CDR2 FQGTGA. The CDR3 numbers 13 residues from cysteine through phenylalanine. Only CDR3 DNA is held: 39 bases, read in frame from base 1. Trimming takes 3 bases off V and 7 bases off J; junction bases not matched to a gene: 3.

Input material: PBMCs. The clonotype originates from a woman in her sixties or seventies in good health and CMV-seronegative. Recombination joined TRBV7-3 with TRBJ1-2; 9 junctional bases match TRBD1. CDR3 protein: CASSFGQGFGYTF. The sequenced DNA is TGTGCCAGCAGCTTCGGACAGGGGTTTGGCTACACCTTC.